Below are 30 T cell receptor beta chains sequenced from a single sample in a study of tumor-infiltrating lymphocytes in primary liver carcinoma. A primer matching the constant region was used to make TCR beta cDNA from about 500 ng of total RNA. Three nested multiplex PCR rounds, a slightly modified ARM-PCR, produced the libraries for TCR beta. Rounds one and two of PCR, each of 10 cycles, were primed with TRBV1-TRBV30 forward primers and a C-beta reverse primer. Via MiXCR, TCRdb re-called the multiplex PCR reads, giving one row per CDR3 protein. Here the sample spans tens of thousands of distinct CDR3 sequences, around 69% being singletons. The tissue used was unsorted bulk material of roughly 17-31 mg. RNA and DNA were co-extracted from it with the AllPrep DNA/RNA mini kit. Sample: liver tumor tissue from sampling region 4. As for subset: tumor region T4, right-lateral pole. The receptor set was obtained from a man aged 40-55 years with primary liver carcinoma and hepatitis B virus infection.

For this clonotype: Being one base from a much bigger clone, this may be a read error. The rearrangement links TRBV24-1 to TRBJ2-3; TRBD2 aligns across 13 bases. The CDR3 consists of 17 residues. V lost 4 bases, J lost 4 bases, and 7 bases stayed unmatched. Germline assignment: CDR1 KGHDR and CDR2 SFDVKD. This chain's CDR3 is CATSDPPLAGGPDTQYF. The CDR3 nucleotides read TGTGCCACCAGTGACCCCCCACTAGCGGGAGGGCCAGATACGCAGTATTTT.

In regard to this clonotype: At one end, the junction sequence differs from germline, possibly due to a read error. This rearrangement joins TRBV4-3 to TRBJ2-2; D ambiguous. The CDR3 has 17 amino acids. Germline V gives CDR1 LGHNA, CDR2 YSLEER. CDR3 in DNA: TGCGCCAGCGGCCAAAATTTGGCTGGAAAGTACACCGGGGAGCTGTTTTTT. Translated: CASGQNLAGKYTGELFF.

This clonotype was counted once. This chain joins TRBV6-5 and TRBJ2-7, with 9 bases matching TRBD2. This CDR3 has 15 amino acids. Germline CDR1 is MNHEY and CDR2 is SVGAGI. Germline trimming cut 10 bases from V and 5 bases from J; bases unmatched to any gene: 15. The CDR3 sequence: CANTWGGRDFDEQYF. In DNA, the CDR3 is TGTGCCAACACTTGGGGCGGGAGGGACTTCGACGAGCAGTACTTC.

The chain carries TRBV7-2 and TRBJ2-3; D uncertain. The length of the CDR3 is 15 residues. From germline, CDR1 is SGHTA and CDR2 FQGNSA. Trimming left V 5 bases short and J 0 bases short, with 12 bases between. This CDR3 reads CASSTHASSTDTQYF. The CDR3 nucleotides are TGTGCCAGCAGCACTCATGCCTCTAGCACAGATACGCAGTATTTT.

A remark on this clonotype: An end of the junction differs from the germline gene, which may be a read error. The gene calls are TRBV11-2 and TRBJ2-2; weak D call: TRBD2 (6 bases). This CDR3 has 17 residues. Per germline, CDR1 SGHAT and CDR2 FQNNGV. CDR3 nucleotide sequence: TGTGCCAACAGCTTAGCATTAGGAGGGGCTAATACCAGGGAGCTGTTTTTT. It is translated as CANSLALGGANTRELFF.

To note about this clonotype: This may arise from a read error, as a much more abundant clone is one base away. V and J are TRBV29-1 and TRBJ2-2; tentative D call: TRBD2 (5 bases). CDR1 is SQVTM, CDR2 ANQGSEA, per germline. This CDR3 has 12 amino acids. CDR3 loop: CSVMSNIGKLFF. CDR3 sequence (DNA): TGCAGCGTTATGAGTAACATCGGGAAGCTGTTTTTT.

The V and J genes are TRBV10-3 and TRBJ2-7, with TRBD2 matching 8 bases. Germline V gene sequence: CDR1 ENHRY, CDR2 SYGVKD. CDR3 length: 19 amino acids. Trimming cost V 7 bases and J 10 bases; bases outside gene matches: 30. CDR3 nucleotides: TGTGCCATCACCAAACGATCGGGACTAACGGGAGGGTTCTCCTACGGACAGTACTTC. Protein product: CAITKRSGLTGGFSYGQYF.

To note about this clonotype: A junction boundary mismatches the germline segment, possibly from a read error. V gene TRBV7-9 combines with J gene TRBJ2-1; 9 bases are a match to TRBD2. Per germline, CDR1 SEHNR and CDR2 FQNEAQ (reference sequence). This CDR3 is built from 18 residues. The CDR3 loop is CASSIAATSGPEGDEQFF. CDR3 sequence (DNA): TGTGCCAGCAGCATAGCGGCTACTAGCGGGCCTGAGGGCGATGAGCAGTTTTTC. Using reference TRBV7-9 and TRBJ2-1 for the parts outside the CDR3, the full variable domain is DTGVSQNPRHKITKRGQNVTFRCDPISEHNRLYWYRQTLGQGPEFLTYFQNEAQLEKSRLLSDRFSAERPKGSFSTLEIQRTEQGDSAMYLCASSIAATSGPEGDEQFFGPGTRLTVL.

Notes on this clonotype: A read error is likely, as this CDR3 ends without the conserved phenylalanine or tryptophan. The chain is built from TRBV10-2 and TRBJ2-1, with a weak D call TRBD2 (6 bases). V gave up 6 bases and J gave up 12 bases, with 18 bases separating them. The CDR3 totals 13 residues. The germline CDR1 and CDR2 sequences are WSHSY and SAAADI. The CDR3 is CASSLTRLAGQFS. The CDR3 nucleotides read TGCGCCAGCAGCCTGACTAGGTTGGCTGGGCAGTTCTCC.

This clonotype has only one observation. A much bigger clone sits one base away, suggesting this may be a read error. The CDR3 end shows no conserved phenylalanine or tryptophan, and so a read error is likely. This CDR3 is CASSYTQGLESPLHS. The CDR3 bases are TGTGCCAGCAGTTACACACAGGGGCTGGAGTCACCCCTCCACTCT. The rearrangement links TRBV6-5 to TRBJ1-6; 7 nucleotides line up with TRBD1. After removal of 2 bases from V and 10 bases from J, the junction contained 8 bases not matched to a gene. The CDR3 consists of 15 residues. Germline-derived CDR1 and CDR2 are MNHEY and SVGAGI.

As concerns this clonotype: A junction boundary mismatches the germline segment, possibly from a read error. The chain recombines TRBV6-6 with TRBJ1-5, with no clear D. This CDR3 has 16 amino acids. CDR1 and CDR2 (germline): MNHNY, SVGAGI (reference sequence). The CDR3 DNA sequence: TGTGCCAGTAGTTACCGAGTAGAGTATAGCAATCTGTCCCAGCATTTT. Residues: CASSYRVEYSNLSQHF.

The V call is TRBV6-2 or TRBV6-3, the J call TRBJ1-1; the D gene is possibly TRBD1 (5 bases). The CDR3 sequence is 17 residues long. V lost 2 bases and J 11 bases, leaving 27 bases between the germline ends. Germline V CDR1 and CDR2: MNHEY, SVGEGT. CDR3 in DNA: TGTGCCAGCAGTTACGTCACAGGAGGGCCCATGAACACTAAGGCTTTCTTT. It encodes CASSYVTGGPMNTKAFF.

Turning to this clonotype: As the CDR3 is not closed by the conserved phenylalanine or tryptophan, this likely results from a read error. No DNA is shown, since the ends of the CDR3 on it are uncertain; the CDR3 is the one TCRdb lists. The chain recombines TRBV11-2 with TRBJ2-4; the table's D call, TRBD2, was not checked against the DNA. CDR1 is SGHAT and CDR2 is FQNNGV in the germline V gene. The CDR3 spans 17 amino acids, including both terminal residues. CDR3 residues: CASSFPGTSGTKKIRYL.

This chain uses TRBV11-2 with TRBJ2-7; no reliable D call. This CDR3 contains 15 residues. Germline V gene lookup returns CDR1 SGHAT and CDR2 FQNNGV. The V and J ends lost 0 bases and 9 bases respectively, with 18 bases between them. CDR3 loop: CASSLESGISGGQYF. The CDR3 nucleotides are TGTGCCAGCAGCTTAGAGTCTGGGATCTCCGGCGGGCAGTACTTC.

This clonotype appeared a single time. Compared with germline, one end of the junction differs, possibly owing to a read error. The genes are TRBV4-2 and TRBJ2-1, with a tentative D call TRBD2 (5 bases). The CDR3 totals 12 residues. Per the germline V gene, CDR1 is LGHNA and CDR2 is YNFKEQ. CDR3 sequence: CASSGGVNVQFF. CDR3 nucleotide sequence: TGTGCCAGCAGCGGAGGAGTGAATGTGCAGTTCTTC.

Regarding this clonotype: A much larger clonotype is one base distant, so this may be a read error. The V call is TRBV24-1, the J call TRBJ1-2; D might be TRBD1 (5 bases). Germline CDR1 is KGHDR and CDR2 is SFDVKD. The CDR3 extends over 13 amino acids. V was shortened by 7 bases and J by 3 bases, with 11 bases between the two germline ends. The CDR3 bases are TGTGCCACCAGGAAGGGGCGGCACTATGGCTACACCTTC. It encodes CATRKGRHYGYTF.

Of note for this clonotype: It is likely a read error, because the conserved phenylalanine at the end of the CDR3 is missing. For the CDR3, the DNA is TGTGCGAGCAGAGCGTTGGTTCGGACTAATGAAAAACTGTTTCTT. Its translation is CASRALVRTNEKLFL. This chain joins TRBV6-2 or TRBV6-3 and TRBJ1-4; no reliable D call. The CDR3 length is 15 residues. Germline CDR1 reads MNHEY; CDR2 reads SVGEGT.

This clonotype appeared many times. The chain couples TRBV4-1 to TRBJ2-7; D gene unclear. The CDR3 is 13 residues long. Germline lookup yields CDR1 MGHRA and CDR2 YSYEKL. V lost 3 bases to trimming and J lost 4 bases, with 10 bases between them. CDR3 sequence reads: CASSHGYGYEQYF. The DNA for the CDR3 is TGCGCCAGCAGCCATGGTTACGGGTACGAGCAGTACTTC.

J is TRBJ2-1 and V is TRBV24-1; D is possibly TRBD2 (6 bases). The CDR3 sequence is 17 residues long. CDR1 is KGHDR, CDR2 SFDVKD, per germline. Trimming removed 4 bases from V and 3 bases from J, with 18 bases in between. CDR3 loop: CATSEYSTTRFYNEQFF. The CDR3 nucleotides read TGTGCCACCAGTGAATATTCTACGACTAGATTCTACAATGAGCAGTTCTTC.

As regards this clonotype: The conserved final phenylalanine or tryptophan is absent from the CDR3, which likely points to a read error. The chain uses TRBV29-1 and TRBJ1-2; D is perhaps TRBD1 (5 bases). V gave up 7 bases and J gave up 7 bases, with 16 bases separating them. The CDR3 consists of 12 residues. The germline gives CDR1 SQVTM, CDR2 ANQGSEA. In nucleotides, the CDR3 is TGCAGCGCCGGGGGAGGGGACTGTGGCTACACCTCC. It specifies CSAGGGDCGYTS.

As to this clonotype: The junction departs from the called germline gene at one end, perhaps through a read error. This rearrangement joins TRBV29-1 to TRBJ2-1; 11 nucleotides align to TRBD2. This CDR3 is 13 amino acids long. The germline gives CDR1 SQVTM, CDR2 ANQGSEA. This chain's CDR3 is CSETSGKLYEQFF. The CDR3 DNA sequence: TGTAGCGAGACTAGCGGGAAGCTCTATGAGCAGTTCTTC.

About this clonotype itself: The junction does not match germline at one end; this may be a read error. V usage is TRBV4-2 and J usage is TRBJ2-3, with D possibly TRBD2 on 6 matching bases. From germline, CDR1 is LGHNA and CDR2 YNFKEQ. This CDR3 is 18 amino acids long. The CDR3 is CATSQVEGGSGGTDTQYF. CDR3 nucleotides: TGTGCCACCAGCCAAGTTGAGGGTGGTAGTGGGGGGACAGATACGCAGTATTTT.

The chain couples TRBV6-5 to TRBJ2-7; D unclear. CDR1 and CDR2 from the germline V gene are MNHEY and SVGAGI. The CDR3 sequence is 18 residues long. The CDR3 bases are TGTTTCAGCAGTTACAAGGGCCCTGCCACTTCTATACCCTACGAGCAGTACTTC. This sequence encodes CFSSYKGPATSIPYEQYF.

As regards this clonotype: One end of the junction does not line up with germline, which may come from a read error. J is TRBJ2-6 and V is TRBV10-3, with D perhaps TRBD1 (5 bases). The CDR3 sequence is 15 residues long. Germline V lookup: CDR1 ENHRY, CDR2 SYGVKD. The CDR3 protein is CTISPYTSGANVLTF. Written as DNA, the CDR3 is TGTACCATCAGTCCTTATACCTCTGGGGCCAACGTCCTAACTTTC.

This clonotype was observed at least ten times. This chain links TRBV6-1 with TRBJ2-2; 7 nucleotides match TRBD1. Germline trimming cut 6 bases from V and 7 bases from J; bases unmatched to any gene: 2. The CDR3 extends over 12 amino acids. CDR1 and CDR2 from the germline V gene are MNHNS and SASEGT. CDR3 residues: CASRQGNGELFF. In DNA, the CDR3 is TGTGCCAGCAGACAGGGGAACGGGGAGCTGTTTTTT.

Ten or more counts support this clonotype. The rearrangement uses TRBV28 and TRBJ2-6; D not certain. Germline loops: CDR1 MDHEN, CDR2 SYDVKM. Deletions cut 5 bases from V and 0 bases from J, with 8 bases between. This CDR3 comprises 15 residues. This CDR3 reads CASSPWDSGANVLTF. The CDR3 region has the DNA TGTGCCAGCAGTCCATGGGACTCTGGGGCCAACGTCCTGACTTTC.

In regard to this clonotype: As the CDR3 is not closed by the conserved phenylalanine or tryptophan, this likely results from a read error. The rearrangement links TRBV7-9 to TRBJ2-5, with TRBD1 matching 9 bases. The CDR3 has 14 residues. Trimming took 5 bases from V and 5 from J; bases not matched to a gene: 6. The V gene's germline CDR1 is SEHNR and CDR2 FQNEAQ (reference sequence). The CDR3 sequence: CASSPTGGRETQYL. The CDR3 nucleotides are TGTGCCAGCAGCCCAACAGGGGGCCGGGAGACCCAGTACCTC.

For this clonotype: Possible read error: a much larger clone is one base away. The conserved final phenylalanine or tryptophan is absent from the CDR3, which likely points to a read error. V and J are TRBV25-1 and TRBJ2-7; D may be TRBD2 (5 bases). The CDR3 length is 13 residues. CDR1 and CDR2 (germline): MGHDK, SYGVNS. V was trimmed by 6 bases and J by 5 bases, leaving 14 bases between them. The CDR3, as DNA: TGTGCCAGCAGCACTATCGAAGCGGACGAGCAGTACTCC. As protein: CASSTIEADEQYS.

The chain uses TRBV4-2 and TRBJ1-1; TRBD1 might be the D (6 bases). CDR3 length equals 17 residues. Germline V lookup: CDR1 LGHNA, CDR2 YNFKEQ. The CDR3 region is CDSSQEYEQGFWTEAFF. The CDR3 region has the DNA TGTGACAGTAGCCAAGAGTACGAACAGGGTTTTTGGACTGAAGCTTTCTTT.

This clonotype was counted at least ten times. V and J are TRBV14 and TRBJ2-5, with TRBD2 matching over 10 bases. V was pared by 4 bases and J by 14 bases, with 10 bases of the junction left unmatched. The CDR3 is 13 amino acids. Germline V gene sequence: CDR1 SGHDN, CDR2 FVKESK. This CDR3 reads CASSRTGTSVPYF. The CDR3 nucleotides read TGTGCCAGCAGCCGCACCGGGACTAGCGTTCCTTACTTC.